This TCR beta chain comes out of a study of T cell responses to AZD1222 COVID-19 vaccine. Study-level background: The analysis combined second doses at about 4 or about 12 weeks.

Study-level points and caveats: Increases in Spike-specific TCR breadth and depth were seen after two AZD1222 doses.

Germline assignment: CDR1 MRHNA and CDR2 SNTAGT. V dropped 4 bases and J dropped 6 bases, with 13 bases sitting between them. The CDR3 spans 13 residues. Sequencing was performed with immunoSEQ multiplex PCR; in TCRdb, only in-frame clones are kept and a portion is missing. The data contain tens of thousands of clones, 83% of them singletons. Of note for this clone: Its antigen remains unidentified.

Sequencing used peripheral blood, obtained on day 0 of AZD1222 vaccination. The chain combines TRBV6-4 with TRBJ2-7; a possible D gene is TRBD2 (6 bases). This sequence was found in an adult in good health. The CDR3 here is CASSASGRSEQYF. The CDR3 DNA sequence: TGTGCCAGCAGTGCCTCAGGGAGGAGCGAGCAGTACTTC.